These 18 T cell receptor beta chains share one sample of origin, sequenced in a study of blood T cell repertoires in COVID-19 (dated by TCRdb to the early 2020s). The method was the immunoSEQ multiplex PCR assay. As stored in TCRdb, this immuneACCESS dataset retains in-frame rearrangements with V and J assigned. A fraction of the clones does not appear; measured against another copy, unresolved V genes explain less than half of the discrepancy, and the remainder lacks a known reason. The sample table holds around 300,000 clones, of which 89% were seen once. The ten largest clones take up roughly 2.3% of the sample. Sequencing input: peripheral blood. These receptor sequences come from a man aged 45 to 65 with acute or convalescent COVID-19.

This clone was recorded a few times. This sequence joins TRBV3-1 (or the pseudogene TRBV3-2) and TRBJ1-1; D not certain. This CDR3 is 14 amino acids long. Trimming removed 0 bases at V and 1 base at J, with 6 bases between. The germline V gene has CDR1 LGHDT and CDR2 YNNKEL (reference sequence). This chain's CDR3 is CASSQDPGNTEAFF. DNA for the CDR3: TGTGCCAGCAGCCAAGATCCAGGGAACACTGAAGCTTTCTTT.

The rearrangement links TRBV18 to TRBJ2-7; D not certain. Germline-derived CDR1 and CDR2 are KGHSH and LQKENI. The ends were cut back, 0 bases at V and 1 base at J, with 7 bases in the middle. The CDR3 contains 14 residues. The CDR3 sequence is CASSPPGLSYEQYF. In nucleotides, the CDR3 is TGTGCCAGCTCACCACCCGGTCTGTCCTACGAGCAGTACTTC.

The chain employs TRBV11-1 and TRBJ2-7; 7 bases agree with TRBD1. This CDR3 is 16 amino acids long. Germline CDR1 and CDR2: SGHAT and FQDESV (reference sequence). With V trimmed by 2 bases and J by 0 bases, 7 bases remained unmatched. The chain's CDR3 is CASSLTDRADSYEQYF. The DNA of the CDR3 is TGTGCCAGCAGCTTAACCGACAGGGCCGACTCCTACGAGCAGTACTTC.

The chain employs TRBV30 and TRBJ2-7, with TRBD1 identical over 9 bases. CDR3 size: 16 residues. Trimming cost V 1 base and J 3 bases; bases outside gene matches: 10. Germline CDR1 reads GTSNPN; CDR2 reads SVGIG (reference sequence). The CDR3 loop reads CAWSDRGQGPVYEQYF. DNA of the CDR3: TGTGCCTGGAGTGACCGGGGACAGGGTCCGGTCTACGAGCAGTACTTC.

This chain joins TRBV5-4 and TRBJ1-2; 8 nucleotides match TRBD1. This CDR3 has 14 residues. CDR1 and CDR2 from the germline V gene are SGHNT and YYREEE (reference sequence). V lost 2 bases and J lost 4; bases outside the gene matches: 4. CDR3 sequence reads: CASSLAGGSYGYTF. The CDR3 nucleotides are TGTGCCAGCAGCTTAGCAGGGGGCTCCTATGGCTACACCTTC.

The rearrangement uses TRBV27 and TRBJ2-3; D not certain. Looked up from germline, CDR1 is MNHEY and CDR2 is SMNVEV (reference sequence). V lost 1 base and J 0 bases, leaving 5 bases between the germline ends. The length of the CDR3 is 14 residues. DNA for the CDR3: TGTGCCAGCAGTTTATTGCGGAGCACAGATACGCAGTATTTT. This encodes CASSLLRSTDTQYF.

The chain is built from TRBV11-2 and TRBJ2-3; 10 nucleotides line up with TRBD2. CDR3 length: 16 residues. V gave up 1 base and J gave up 6 bases; unmatched junction bases: 7. Germline V lookup: CDR1 SGHAT, CDR2 FQNNGV. Written as DNA, the CDR3 is TGTGCCAGCAGCTTAGGAGGTAGCGGGGGGCTGGATACGCAGTATTTT. It is translated as CASSLGGSGGLDTQYF.

This chain joins TRBV4-2 and TRBJ2-7; no clear D gene. The CDR3 is 16 amino acids. V was clipped by 0 bases and J by 3 bases, with 15 bases between them. In germline, CDR1 is LGHNA, CDR2 YNFKEQ. The CDR3 DNA sequence: TGTGCCAGCAGCCAAGATATGAATTTCAACATCTACGAGCAGTACTTC. It encodes CASSQDMNFNIYEQYF.

V is TRBV2 and J is TRBJ2-1, with 13 nucleotides matching TRBD2. The V gene's germline CDR1 is SNHLY and CDR2 FYNNEI. The V gene end was trimmed by 6 bases and the J gene end by 7 bases; junction bases not matched to a gene: 6. This CDR3 is built from 15 residues. The CDR3: CASRLAGGPGNEQFF. In nucleotides, the CDR3 is TGTGCCAGCAGACTAGCGGGGGGGCCTGGGAATGAGCAGTTCTTC. The full variable domain, in which reference TRBV2 and TRBJ2-1 provide the parts outside the CDR3, is EPEVTQTPSHQVTQMGQEVILRCVPISNHLYFYWYRQILGQKVEFLVSFYNNEISEKSEIFDDQFSVERPDGSNFTLKIRSTKLEDSAMYFCASRLAGGPGNEQFFGPGTRLTVL.

This clone was detected only a few times. The chain joins TRBV2 to TRBJ2-2; D is ambiguous. The germline V gene has CDR1 SNHLY and CDR2 FYNNEI. The CDR3 is 13 residues long. V lost 5 bases and J lost 6, with 10 bases in between. In DNA, the CDR3 is TGTGCCAGCAGTCCCACGGGTCCCGGGGAGCTGTTTTTT. It is translated as CASSPTGPGELFF.

This clone was observed a few times. One end of the junction does not line up with germline, which may come from a read error. J is TRBJ2-5 and V is TRBV7-7; TRBD2 aligns across 12 bases. Germline V gene data show CDR1 as SSHAT and CDR2 as FNYEAQ (reference sequence). The CDR3 spans 15 residues. The CDR3 sequence is CASSLVGTSGETQYF. In DNA, the CDR3 is TGTGCTAGCAGCTTAGTGGGGACTAGCGGGGAGACCCAGTACTTC.

This chain connects TRBV7-2 to TRBJ1-1; D is unclear. The germline V gene encodes CDR1 SGHTA and CDR2 FQGNSA. The V gene lost 3 bases and the J gene lost 0 bases, with 8 bases spanning the gap. This CDR3 has 14 residues. DNA for the CDR3: TGTGCCAGCAGCTTTTCGGGGATGAACACTGAAGCTTTCTTT. It encodes CASSFSGMNTEAFF.

This rearrangement joins TRBV24-1 to TRBJ1-2; 7 bases fit TRBD1. The CDR3 is 17 residues long. Per germline, CDR1 KGHDR and CDR2 SFDVKD. The junction had 15 bases not matched to a gene; V was cut back by 7 bases and J by 2 bases. In nucleotides, the CDR3 is TGTGCCACCAGAGATGAGAGTCCCAGGGGGAGCAACTATGGCTACACCTTC. Its protein product is CATRDESPRGSNYGYTF.

V gene TRBV19 combines with J gene TRBJ1-2; 7 nucleotides agree with TRBD1. Germline lookup yields CDR1 LNHDA and CDR2 SQIVND (reference sequence). The CDR3 runs to 14 residues. V shed 4 bases and J 6 bases; nucleotides not matched to a gene: 8. CDR3 amino acids: CASSTPTGNNGYTF. As DNA, the CDR3 is TGTGCCAGTAGTACCCCGACAGGGAATAATGGCTACACCTTC.

The J gene is TRBJ1-1, the V gene TRBV5-6; 7 bases are a match to TRBD1. The CDR3 is 15 residues long. J lost 1 base, V lost 4 bases, and 7 bases had no gene match. Germline lookup yields CDR1 SGHDT and CDR2 YYEEEE. The CDR3: CASSRWWTGNTEAFF. CDR3 in DNA: TGTGCCAGCAGCCGATGGTGGACAGGGAACACTGAAGCTTTCTTT.

The gene calls are TRBV24-1 and TRBJ2-5; 11 positions match TRBD2. V was pared by 6 bases and J by 2 bases, with 4 bases of the junction left unmatched. The CDR3 runs to 15 residues. Per the germline V gene, CDR1 is KGHDR and CDR2 is SFDVKD. CDR3 sequence (DNA): TGTGCCACCAGTCCGGGACTAGCGGAACAAGAGACCCAGTACTTC. The encoded protein is CATSPGLAEQETQYF.

The chain is built from TRBV2 and TRBJ1-2, with D uncertain. The CDR3 is 13 amino acids. The V gene lost 2 bases and the J gene lost 1 base, with 5 bases spanning the gap. In germline, CDR1 is SNHLY, CDR2 FYNNEI. CDR3 sequence reads: CASSEYGNYGYTF. In DNA form, the CDR3 reads TGTGCCAGCAGTGAATACGGTAACTATGGCTACACCTTC.

The V and J genes are TRBV18 and TRBJ2-1; D is ambiguous. The CDR3 covers 15 residues. Trimming stripped 4 bases from V and 0 bases from J, with 10 bases between. Germline V CDR1 and CDR2: KGHSH, LQKENI. The CDR3 sequence is CASSQSRSSYNEQFF. The CDR3 DNA reads TGTGCCAGCTCACAATCTAGGAGCTCCTACAATGAGCAGTTCTTC. The complete variable domain, with remaining parts taken from reference TRBV18 and TRBJ2-1, reads NAGVMQNPRHLVRRRGQEARLRCSPMKGHSHVYWYRQLPEEGLKFMVYLQKENIIDESGMPKERFSAEFPKEGPSILRIQQVVRGDSAAYFCASSQSRSSYNEQFFGPGTRLTVL.